The sequence of this T cell receptor beta chain was determined in a study of blood T cell repertoires in COVID-19. Assignment of participants to cohorts was predicated upon participant-reported clinical history. Germline values: CDR1 DFQATT, CDR2 SNEGSKA (reference sequence). Deletions cut 0 bases from V and 5 bases from J, with 4 bases between. The CDR3 spans 11 residues. TCRdb keeps only in-frame clones here, not all; method: immunoSEQ multiplex PCR. This table holds 140,000 to 150,000 clones, roughly 90% found once. The chain employs TRBV20-1 and TRBJ1-1; D gene ambiguous. Material for sequencing was PBMCs or T cells enriched from blood (not recorded which). The source is a woman in her twenties or thirties with acute COVID-19. The CDR3 reads CSARDLTEAFF. The CDR3 coding sequence is TGCAGTGCTAGAGATCTGACTGAAGCTTTCTTT.